The clone carrying this T cell receptor (beta chain) was counted ten times or more. This specimen comes from a study of beta chain features in type 1 diabetes. The CDR3 sequence is 13 residues long. V lost 5 bases, J lost 2 bases, and 10 bases lay in between. CDR1 and CDR2 (germline): LNHDA, SQIVND (reference sequence). Expressed TCRB transcripts got sequenced, as all isolated RNA was reverse transcribed. Libraries were prepared by immunoSEQ multiplex PCR; TCRdb keeps only in-frame clonotypes and omits some of them. The sample has 120,000 to 150,000 clones, approximately 10% seen once. Sample: central memory CD4+ T cells from blood. This TCR derives from a woman in her forties in good health. This sequence joins TRBV19 and TRBJ2-7, with D unclear. In DNA form, the CDR3 reads TGTGCCAGTAGTGTGGAGACCGCCTACGAGCAGTACTTC. This sequence encodes CASSVETAYEQYF.